Here is one T cell receptor beta chain with its context. The antigen is unknown. Version v3.0 of the immunoSEQ assay was performed at survey level. The method was immunoSEQ multiplex PCR; TCRdb's version includes in-frame clones alone and lacks a portion of them. The data contain about 25,000 clones, roughly 86% of them singletons. The data were obtained in a study of long-term antiretroviral therapy in people with HIV. Germline-derived CDR1 and CDR2 are SSHAT and FNYEAQ (reference sequence). CDR3 length: 13 residues. Between the trimmed V and J ends, which lost 5 bases and 6 bases, there was a span of 10 bases. Study conclusions and caveats: Pre-ART clonal expansions dominated every time point's repertoire. Older ART regimens were possibly in use when the blood was collected between 2004 and 2017.

The source material was unsorted PBMCs, sampled 1.9 years after starting antiretroviral therapy. The chain employs TRBV7-7 and TRBJ1-4, with D hard to call. This clonotype originated in a woman in her 30s with HIV. The CDR3 is CASSLRTDEKLFF. CDR3 DNA: TGTGCCAGCAGCCTCCGAACGGATGAAAAACTGTTTTTT.